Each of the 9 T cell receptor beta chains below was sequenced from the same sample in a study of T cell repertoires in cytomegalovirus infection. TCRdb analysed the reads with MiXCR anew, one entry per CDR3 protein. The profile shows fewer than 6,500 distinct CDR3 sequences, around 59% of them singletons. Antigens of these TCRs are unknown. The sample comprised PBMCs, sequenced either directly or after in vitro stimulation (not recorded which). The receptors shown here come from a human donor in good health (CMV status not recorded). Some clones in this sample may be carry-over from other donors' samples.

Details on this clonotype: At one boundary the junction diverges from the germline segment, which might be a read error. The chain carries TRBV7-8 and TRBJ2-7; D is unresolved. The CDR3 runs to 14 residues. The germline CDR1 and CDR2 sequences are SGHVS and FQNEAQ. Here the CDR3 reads CPSIWYTPVDEQYF. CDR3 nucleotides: TGTCCCAGCATCTGGTACACCCCTGTCGACGAGCAGTACTTC.

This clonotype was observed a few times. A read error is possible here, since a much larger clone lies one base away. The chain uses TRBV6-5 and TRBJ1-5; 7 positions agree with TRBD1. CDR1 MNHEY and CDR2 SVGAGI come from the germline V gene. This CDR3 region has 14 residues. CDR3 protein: CARRMGQKNQPTHF. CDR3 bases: TGTGCCCGCAGAATGGGACAGAAGAATCAGCCCACGCATTTT.

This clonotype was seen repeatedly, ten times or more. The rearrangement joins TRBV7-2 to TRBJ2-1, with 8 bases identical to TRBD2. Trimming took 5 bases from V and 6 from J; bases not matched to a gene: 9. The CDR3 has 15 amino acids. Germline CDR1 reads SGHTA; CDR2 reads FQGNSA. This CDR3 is CASSPQSGSLNEQFF. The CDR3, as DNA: TGTGCCAGCAGCCCCCAGAGCGGGAGCCTCAATGAGCAGTTCTTC.

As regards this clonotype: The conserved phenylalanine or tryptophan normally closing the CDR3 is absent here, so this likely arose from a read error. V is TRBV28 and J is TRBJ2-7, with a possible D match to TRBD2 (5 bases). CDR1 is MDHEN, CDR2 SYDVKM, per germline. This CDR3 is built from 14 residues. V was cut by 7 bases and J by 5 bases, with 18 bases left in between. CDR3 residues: CASTPTQLDDEQYG. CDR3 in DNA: TGTGCCAGCACTCCCACCCAACTAGACGACGAGCAGTACGGC.

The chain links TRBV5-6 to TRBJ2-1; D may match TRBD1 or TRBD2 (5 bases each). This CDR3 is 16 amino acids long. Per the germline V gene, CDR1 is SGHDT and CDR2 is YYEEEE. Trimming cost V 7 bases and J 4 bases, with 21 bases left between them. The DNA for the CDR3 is TGTGCCAGCTATATCACGGGGCTCTCCGATTACAATGAGCAGTTCTTC. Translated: CASYITGLSDYNEQFF.

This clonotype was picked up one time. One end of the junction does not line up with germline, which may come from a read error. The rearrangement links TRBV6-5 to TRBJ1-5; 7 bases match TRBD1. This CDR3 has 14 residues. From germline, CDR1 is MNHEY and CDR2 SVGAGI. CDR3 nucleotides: TGTGACAGCAGCATGGGACAGAAGAATCCGCCCCCGCATTTT. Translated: CDSSMGQKNPPPHF.

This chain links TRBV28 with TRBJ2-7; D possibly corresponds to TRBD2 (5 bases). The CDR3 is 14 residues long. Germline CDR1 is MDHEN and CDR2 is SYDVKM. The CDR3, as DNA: TGTGCAAGAGCTCCCACCCAACTAGACTACGAGCAGTACTTC. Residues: CARAPTQLDYEQYF.

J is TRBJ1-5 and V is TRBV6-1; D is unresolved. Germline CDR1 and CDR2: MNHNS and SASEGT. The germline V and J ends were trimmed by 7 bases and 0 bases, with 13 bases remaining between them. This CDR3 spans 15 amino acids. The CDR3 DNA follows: TGTGCCAGCATCGAAGCGATTTATAGCAATCAGCCCCAGCATTTT. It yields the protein CASIEAIYSNQPQHF.

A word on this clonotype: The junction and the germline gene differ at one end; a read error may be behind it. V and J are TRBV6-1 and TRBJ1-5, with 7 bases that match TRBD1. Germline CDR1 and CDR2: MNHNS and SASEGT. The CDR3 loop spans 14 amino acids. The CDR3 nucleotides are TGTGCCAGCAGCATGGGACAGACGAATCATCCCCAGCAGTTT. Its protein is CASSMGQTNHPQQF.